This T cell receptor beta chain was identified in a study of T cell responses to AZD1222 COVID-19 vaccine. This clone was found once. Its target is unknown. This CDR3 is built from 16 residues. Trimming cost V 6 bases and J 8 bases, with 23 bases left between them. Germline lookup yields CDR1 MDHEN and CDR2 SYDVKM. The assay was immunoSEQ multiplex PCR, and TCRdb's table has in-frame clones only and misses some. The sample shows around 140,000 clones, about nine tenths of them seen only once. General observations from the study: Repertoires were obtained solely post-peak T cell response. Targets within unmutated variant regions were reportedly found for nearly half of spike-specific TCRs. Clonal diversity was possibly underestimated, and the donors were mostly white British, with more females.

This sequence joins TRBV28 and TRBJ1-5; weak D call: TRBD1 (6 bases). The receptor's source is an adult who received the AZD1222 COVID-19 vaccine. Source: peripheral blood, taken 28 days after the second AZD1222 dose. This CDR3 is CASRWLLTGYEKPQHF. The CDR3 bases are TGTGCCAGCAGATGGCTACTTACAGGGTATGAGAAGCCCCAGCATTTT.